Here is one T cell receptor (beta chain) with its context. Those enrolled, adults aged roughly 18 to 90 years, came from about two dozen US areas. TCRdb keeps only in-frame clones here, not all; method: immunoSEQ multiplex PCR. The data show roughly 130,000 clones, approximately 84% seen once. V lost 3 bases and J lost 7, with 18 bases in between. The germline V gene has CDR1 LGHDT and CDR2 YNNKEL (reference sequence). The CDR3 totals 15 residues. This specimen comes from a study of blood T cell repertoires in COVID-19. The source material was PBMCs or T cells enriched from blood (not recorded which). The chain combines TRBV3-1 (or the pseudogene TRBV3-2) with TRBJ1-1; D is unclear. This sequence was found in a woman aged 45-65 years with acute COVID-19. This CDR3 is CASSHPSRAVVEAFF. The DNA of the CDR3 is TGTGCCAGCAGCCACCCTTCGAGGGCCGTTGTTGAAGCTTTCTTT.